Reported below is one T cell receptor (beta chain). This specimen comes from a study of response to subunit inactivated influenza vaccine. The ends lost 0 bases at V and 2 bases at J; junction bases unmatched: 5. The CDR3 has 16 amino acids. CDR1 is MNHEY and CDR2 is SVGAGI in the germline V gene. MiXCR, applied by TCRdb to the RT-PCR reads, yields one record per CDR3 protein. This table holds just under 550,000 distinct CDR3 sequences, 20% to 25% found once. These sequences were also reported in another study, on T cells expressing NK-cell markers. That publication notes: TCR beta libraries carry UMIs added by 5'RACE template switching. Within the sequenced cohort of eight donors, seven exhibited HCMV seropositivity and one was seronegative.

The chain is built from TRBV6-5 and TRBJ1-1, with TRBD1 matching over 8 bases. This receptor was obtained from a man aged 50-60 years who received an inactivated influenza vaccine. Sequenced material: CD4+ T cells sorted from PBMCs, taken about 13 days after vaccination. CDR3 in amino acids: CASSYSGQVLNTEAFF. The CDR3 DNA reads TGTGCCAGCAGTTACTCGGGACAGGTCCTTAACACTGAAGCTTTCTTT.